This TCR beta chain was identified in a study of T cells in Graves' hyperthyroidism and ophthalmopathy. Study-wide findings and caveats: The model made its ophthalmopathy prediction, and onset followed a median approximately six months later.

The TCR beta CDR3 regions underwent amplification using RNA transcripts as the source. Using the HTBI primer set, a first-round RT-PCR was run on the TCR CDR3. From the multiplex PCR reads, TCRdb called clonotypes with MiXCR, one entry per CDR3 protein. Found here are approximately 740,000 distinct CDR3 sequences, 13% to 15% of them singletons; the top ten hold roughly a tenth. This clonotype was recorded many times. What it binds is unknown. Uncontrolled infection, other autoimmune disease, pregnancy or lactation led to exclusion. It was 8 to 10 ml of fresh peripheral blood that supplied the PBMCs. The source of this sequence is a woman aged 18-30 years with Graves' hyperthyroidism. The sequenced sample consisted of blood.

The CDR3 sequence: CASSPRQGAPTGELFF. The CDR3 DNA follows: TGTGCCAGCAGTCCGCGACAGGGGGCCCCCACCGGGGAGCTGTTTTTT. V gene TRBV12-3 or TRBV12-4 combines with J gene TRBJ2-2; 10 nucleotides match TRBD1. V lost 5 bases to trimming and J lost 4 bases; unmatched junction nucleotides: 7. The CDR3 length is 16 residues.